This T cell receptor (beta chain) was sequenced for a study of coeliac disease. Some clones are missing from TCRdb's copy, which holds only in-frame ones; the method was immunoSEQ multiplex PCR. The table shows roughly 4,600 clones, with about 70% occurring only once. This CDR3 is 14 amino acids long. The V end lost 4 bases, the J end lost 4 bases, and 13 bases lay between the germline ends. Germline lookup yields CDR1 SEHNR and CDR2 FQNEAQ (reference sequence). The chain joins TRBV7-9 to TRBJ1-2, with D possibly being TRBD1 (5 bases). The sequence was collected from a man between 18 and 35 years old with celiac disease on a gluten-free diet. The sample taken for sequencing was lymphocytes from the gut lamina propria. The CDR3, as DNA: TGTGCCAGCAGCTCGCGATCAGGGTCCTATGGCTACACCTTC. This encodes CASSSRSGSYGYTF.